The clone carrying this T cell receptor (beta chain) showed up just a few times. As yet, its antigen is unknown. The CDR3 has 17 residues. The ends were cut back, 0 bases at V and 2 bases at J, with 15 bases in the middle. CDR1 MNHEY and CDR2 SVGAGI come from the germline V gene. TCRdb passed the reads through MiXCR, listing each CDR3 protein once. The sample comprises just over 300,000 distinct CDR3 sequences, roughly a sixth of which are singletons, and approximately 12% rests with the top ten. This entry belongs to a study of T cell repertoires in cytomegalovirus infection. The wider study: The public TCR beta signatures pointed to both CMV infection and matching HLA type. Study-wide results and caveats: Carriers of CMV plus the relevant HLA were identified by cumulative public TCR beta family frequency.

The sequence came from a human donor in good health (CMV status not recorded). Some clones in this sample may be carry-over from other donors' samples. Sequencing was carried out using PBMCs. The chain couples TRBV6-5 to TRBJ2-3; D unresolved. As DNA, the CDR3 is TGTGCCAGCAGTTACTCCCGTCAAGGGCTTTTCACAGATACGCAGTATTTT. It is translated as CASSYSRQGLFTDTQYF.